This TCR beta chain originates from a study of cytomegalovirus exposure and HLA in healthy donors. The wider study: An analysis done earlier identified about 120 million unique TCR beta sequences from approximately 200 million T cells. Researchers found that approximately 80% of around 400 genotyped donors fell within the Caucasian-associated ancestry cluster.

PCR employed 60 Vbeta and 13 Jbeta primers. Assay used: immunoSEQ multiplex PCR; TCRdb lists only in-frame clones, some missing. This repertoire includes about 79,000 clones. Study results and caveats: A later look showed TCR association rates differing by HLA locus, highest for DRB1 and lowest for HLA-C. An analysis that came later showed most CMV-associated TCR beta chains appearing HLA-restricted.

Worth noting for this clone: Its target is unknown.

The sequencing sample was made of PBMCs. This TCR came from a man aged 25-45 years in good health and CMV-seronegative.

The CDR3: CASSLASGRVAEQYF. In DNA, the CDR3 is TGTGCCAGCAGCTTAGCCTCCGGCAGGGTGGCCGAGCAGTACTTC. The chain has TRBV11-3 and TRBJ2-7; weak D call: TRBD1 (5 bases). V was cut by 1 base and J by 6 bases, with 16 bases left in between. Germline V gene sequence: CDR1 SGHNT, CDR2 YENEEA. The CDR3 covers 15 residues.